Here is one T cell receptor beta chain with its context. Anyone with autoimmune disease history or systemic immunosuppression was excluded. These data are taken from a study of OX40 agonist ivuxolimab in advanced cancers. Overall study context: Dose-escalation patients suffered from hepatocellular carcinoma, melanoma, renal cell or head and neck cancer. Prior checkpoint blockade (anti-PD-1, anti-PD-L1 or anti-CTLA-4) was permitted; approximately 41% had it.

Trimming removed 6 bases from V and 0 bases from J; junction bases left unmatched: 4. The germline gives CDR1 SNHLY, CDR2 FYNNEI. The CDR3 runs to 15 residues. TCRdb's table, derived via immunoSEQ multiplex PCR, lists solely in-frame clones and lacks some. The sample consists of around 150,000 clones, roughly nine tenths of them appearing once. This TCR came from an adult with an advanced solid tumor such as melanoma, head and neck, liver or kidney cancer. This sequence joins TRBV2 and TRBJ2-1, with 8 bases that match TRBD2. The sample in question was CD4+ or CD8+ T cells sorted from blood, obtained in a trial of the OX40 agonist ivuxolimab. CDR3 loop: CASRPTSVSYNEQFF. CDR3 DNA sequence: TGTGCCAGCAGACCGACTAGCGTCTCCTACAATGAGCAGTTCTTC.